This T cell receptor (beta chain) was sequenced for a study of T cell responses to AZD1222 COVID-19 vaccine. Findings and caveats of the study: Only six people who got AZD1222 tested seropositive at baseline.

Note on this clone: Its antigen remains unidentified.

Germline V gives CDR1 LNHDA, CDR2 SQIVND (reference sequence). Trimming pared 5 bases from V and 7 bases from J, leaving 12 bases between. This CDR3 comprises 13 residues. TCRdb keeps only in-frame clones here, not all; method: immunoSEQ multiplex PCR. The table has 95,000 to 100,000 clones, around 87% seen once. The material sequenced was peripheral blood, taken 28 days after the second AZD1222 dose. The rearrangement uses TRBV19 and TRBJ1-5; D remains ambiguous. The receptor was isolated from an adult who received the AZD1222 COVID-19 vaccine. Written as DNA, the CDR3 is TGTGCCAGTAGTTTTAGGGTTCAACAGCCCCAGCATTTT. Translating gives CASSFRVQQPQHF. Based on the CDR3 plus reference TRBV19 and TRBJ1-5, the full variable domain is DGGITQSPKYLFRKEGQNVTLSCEQNLNHDAMYWYRQDPGQGLRLIYYSQIVNDFQKGDIAEGYSVSREKKESFPLTVTSAQKNPTAFYLCASSFRVQQPQHFGDGTRLSIL.